The rows below give T cell receptor beta chains drawn from one sample of a study of naive and memory T cell subsets. MiXCR, applied by TCRdb to the UMI-ligation and nested PCR reads, yields one record per CDR3 protein. The sample has over 25,000 distinct CDR3 sequences, 9.5% to 12% seen once; the top ten hold approximately 17%. Sequencing used effector memory CD4+ T cells from blood. Receptors originate from a human donor in good health. The CDR3 runs from the conserved cysteine through the conserved F or W.

>TRBV19|TRBJ1-1
CASSRLNGIEITEAFF
>TRBV28|TRBJ1-6
CASKRARNFNSPLHF
>TRBV12-3/TRBV12-4|TRBJ2-7
CASRYGQQTSYEQYF
>TRBV3-1|TRBJ1-2
CASSLGPESYTF
>TRBV7-2|TRBJ2-1
CASSSRGLAGADEQFF
>TRBV6-1|TRBJ2-4
CASSGGGQQNIQYF
>TRBV5-4|TRBJ2-4
CASSRPREGIQYF
>TRBV18|TRBJ2-1
CASSPPTGSWDEQFF
>TRBV20-1|TRBJ2-7
CSARGGTLSSYEQYF
>TRBV5-6|TRBJ2-2
CASSLLNAGPNTGELFF
>TRBV29-1|TRBJ1-3
CSVATGAGNTIYF
>TRBV29-1|TRBJ2-2
CSVPTQGADSTGELFF
>TRBV20-1|TRBJ1-5
CSAREANQPQHF
>TRBV15|TRBJ2-1
CATRRGGLAGVISYNEQFF
>TRBV7-2|TRBJ2-7
CASSLNFVYEQYF
>TRBV7-3|TRBJ2-5
CASSLRLGETQYF
>TRBV7-8|TRBJ2-3
CASSPGLLAQYF
>TRBV28|TRBJ2-1
CATTVRREEQFF
>TRBV28|TRBJ1-5
CASKTFRGNQPQHF
>TRBV28|TRBJ1-2
CAAKRVNYGYTF
>TRBV28|TRBJ2-7
CASSSRGALSYEQYF
>TRBV6-5|TRBJ2-1
CASSRSGRVGNEQFF
>TRBV6-4|TRBJ1-2
CASIPSKGDYYGYTF
>TRBV5-1|TRBJ1-1
CASSLAPQNTEAFF
>TRBV9|TRBJ2-7
CASSPQQNYEQYF
>TRBV6-1|TRBJ2-2
CASSEGRAGELFF
>TRBV12-3/TRBV12-4|TRBJ2-3
CASSFDWGGADTQYF
>TRBV3-1|TRBJ2-1
CASSTTSGRSGEQFF
>TRBV5-1|TRBJ1-1
CASSLSGPEAFF
>TRBV15|TRBJ2-5
CATSRDGGARQETQYF
>TRBV7-2|TRBJ2-7
CASCRETGGYEQYF
>TRBV7-2|TRBJ1-2
CASSVRDRDHYGYTF
>TRBV7-9|TRBJ2-5
CASSLAGAFQETQYF
>TRBV7-2|TRBJ2-7
CASSLVATSGNYEQYF
>TRBV20-1|TRBJ2-7
CSARAAGPSYEQYF
>TRBV12-3/TRBV12-4|TRBJ1-5
CASRTGESQPQHF
>TRBV6-1|TRBJ2-3
CASSGRQNLGTDTQYF
>TRBV18|TRBJ1-1
CASSPGGLNTEAFF
>TRBV28|TRBJ1-1
CASSLTIRTGGIRTEAFF
>TRBV10-3|TRBJ1-1
CAISRGQLNTEAFF
>TRBV7-7|TRBJ2-3
CASSTGTPDTQYF
>TRBV24-1|TRBJ2-7
CATSDPRASSYEQYF
>TRBV7-2|TRBJ2-5
CASSDTSGGETQYF
>TRBV7-3|TRBJ2-2
CASSPTGGAKTGELFF
>TRBV9|TRBJ2-7
CASSPQTAYEQYF
>TRBV5-1|TRBJ1-3
CASSLAASGNTIYF
>TRBV18|TRBJ2-3
CASSPQGIEYTQYF
>TRBV7-2|TRBJ2-5
CASSSGLAGGRETQYF
>TRBV6-2/TRBV6-3|TRBJ1-3
CASSSDGYSGNTIYF